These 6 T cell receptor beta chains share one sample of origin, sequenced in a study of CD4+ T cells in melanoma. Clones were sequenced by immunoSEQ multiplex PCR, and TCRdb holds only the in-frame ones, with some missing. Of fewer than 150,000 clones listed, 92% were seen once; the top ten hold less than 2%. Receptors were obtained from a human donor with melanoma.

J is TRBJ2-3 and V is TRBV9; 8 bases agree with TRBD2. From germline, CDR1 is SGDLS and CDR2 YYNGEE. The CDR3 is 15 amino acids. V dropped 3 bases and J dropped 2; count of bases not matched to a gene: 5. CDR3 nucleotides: TGTGCCAGCAGCGCCGGGGGGGGTTTCACAGATACGCAGTATTTT. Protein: CASSAGGGFTDTQYF.

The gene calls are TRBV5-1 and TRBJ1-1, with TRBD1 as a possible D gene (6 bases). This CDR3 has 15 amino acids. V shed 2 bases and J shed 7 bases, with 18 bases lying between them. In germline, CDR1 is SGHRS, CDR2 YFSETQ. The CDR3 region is CASSLLGQTTNEAFF. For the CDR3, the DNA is TGCGCCAGCAGCTTATTAGGACAGACTACAAATGAAGCTTTCTTT.

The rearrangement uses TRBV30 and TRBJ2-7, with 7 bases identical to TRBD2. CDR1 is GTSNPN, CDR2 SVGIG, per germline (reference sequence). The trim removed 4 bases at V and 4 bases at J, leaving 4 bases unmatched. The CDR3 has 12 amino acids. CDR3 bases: TGTGCCTGGAAGCGGGATTCTTACGAGCAGTACTTC. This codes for CAWKRDSYEQYF.

The CDR3 DNA is TGTGCCAGCAGTGAACAGAGCTCCTACAATGAGCAGTTCTTC. Encoded protein: CASSEQSSYNEQFF. The rearrangement joins TRBV6-1 to TRBJ2-1; D unclear. The CDR3 consists of 14 residues. The germline CDR1 and CDR2 sequences are MNHNS and SASEGT. Trimming took 2 bases from V and 0 from J, leaving 5 bases between them.

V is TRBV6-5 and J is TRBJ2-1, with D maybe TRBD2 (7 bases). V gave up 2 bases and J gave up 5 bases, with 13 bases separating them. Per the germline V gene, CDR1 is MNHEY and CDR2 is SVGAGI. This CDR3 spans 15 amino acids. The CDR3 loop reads CASSYGGASHNEQFF. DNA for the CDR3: TGTGCCAGCAGTTACGGGGGGGCGTCACACAATGAGCAGTTCTTC.

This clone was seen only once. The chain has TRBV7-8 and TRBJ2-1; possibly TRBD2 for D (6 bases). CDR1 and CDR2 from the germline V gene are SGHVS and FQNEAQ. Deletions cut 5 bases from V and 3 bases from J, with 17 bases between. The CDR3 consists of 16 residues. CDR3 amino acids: CASSPLVAAGYNEQFF. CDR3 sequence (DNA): TGTGCCAGCAGCCCTTTAGTAGCGGCTGGCTACAATGAGCAGTTCTTC.